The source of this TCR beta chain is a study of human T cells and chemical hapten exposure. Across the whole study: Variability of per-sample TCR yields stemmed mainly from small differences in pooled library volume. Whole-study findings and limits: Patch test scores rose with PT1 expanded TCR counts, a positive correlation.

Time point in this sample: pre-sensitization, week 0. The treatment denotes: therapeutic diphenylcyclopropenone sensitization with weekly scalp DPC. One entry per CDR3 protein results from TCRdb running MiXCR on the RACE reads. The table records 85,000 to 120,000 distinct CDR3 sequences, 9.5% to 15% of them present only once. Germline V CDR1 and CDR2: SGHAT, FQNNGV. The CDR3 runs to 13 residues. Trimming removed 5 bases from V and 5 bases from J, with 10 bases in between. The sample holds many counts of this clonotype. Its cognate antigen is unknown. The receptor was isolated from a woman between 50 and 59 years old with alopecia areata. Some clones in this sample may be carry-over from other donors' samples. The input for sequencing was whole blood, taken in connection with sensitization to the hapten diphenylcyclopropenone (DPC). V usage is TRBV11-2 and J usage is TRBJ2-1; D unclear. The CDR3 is CASSQSLDNEQFF. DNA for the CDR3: TGTGCCAGCAGCCAAAGCCTAGACAATGAGCAGTTCTTC.